This record covers a single T cell receptor beta chain. This clonotype was observed at least ten times. Its cognate antigen has yet to be identified. It has no much larger one-base neighbor in the sample; base qualities were not kept. The CDR3 runs 14 amino acids, cysteine and phenylalanine included. Of the read, only the CDR3 DNA is kept; its 42 bases are in frame from base 1. V drops 5 bases and J drops 3 bases, leaving 13 bases in between. For CDR1 and CDR2, the germline V gene (reference sequence) lists MNHEY and SMNVEV. The donors were patients who had localized lung adenocarcinoma, which is a subtype of non-small cell lung cancer. Samples were obtained from the margins of localized lung adenocarcinomas. CD8+ T cells from tumor tissue were profiled separately from CD4+ T cells for TCR repertoire analysis. Receptor libraries were prepared by PCR. The data were produced on a HiSeq X Ten. The raw public reads went through TCRdb reprocessing: fastp at Q25, MiXCR clone calling, in-frame beta chains kept. Duplicate CDR3 protein sequences are folded into a single record with the most common DNA and genes. This sample lists about 12,000 distinct CDR3 sequences; roughly 56% were detected once. The biggest ten clones account for 35% to 40% of the sample.

These data are taken from a study of CD4 and CD8 cells across lung adenocarcinoma regions (dated by TCRdb to between 2018 and 2020). Background on the whole study: The study compared tumor centers with tumor margins to examine intratumor heterogeneity of the T cell receptor repertoire.

The sequence came from a female donor with lung adenocarcinoma. The CD4 and CD8 labels of this study may be unreliable. The chain is encoded by TRBV27 joined to TRBJ1-2; a tentative D call is TRBD1 (5 bases match). Sequences were obtained from CD8+ T cells from the margin of a lung tumor. The sample's cell subset or site label, in plain terms: tumor margin region. The CDR3 here reads CASSPRGPHYGYTF. The DNA reads TGTGCCAGCAGTCCGAGGGGACCTCACTATGGCTACACCTTC.